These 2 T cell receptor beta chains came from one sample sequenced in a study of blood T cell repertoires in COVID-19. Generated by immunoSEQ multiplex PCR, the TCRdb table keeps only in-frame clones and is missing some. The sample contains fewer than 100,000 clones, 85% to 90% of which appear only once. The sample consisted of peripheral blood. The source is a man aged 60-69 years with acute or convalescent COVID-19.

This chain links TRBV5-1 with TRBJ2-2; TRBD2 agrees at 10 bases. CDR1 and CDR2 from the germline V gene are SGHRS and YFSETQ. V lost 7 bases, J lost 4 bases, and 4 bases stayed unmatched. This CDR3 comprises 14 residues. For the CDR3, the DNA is TGCGCCAGCGGAGCGGGAGGGCCCACCGGGGAGCTGTTTTTT. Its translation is CASGAGGPTGELFF.

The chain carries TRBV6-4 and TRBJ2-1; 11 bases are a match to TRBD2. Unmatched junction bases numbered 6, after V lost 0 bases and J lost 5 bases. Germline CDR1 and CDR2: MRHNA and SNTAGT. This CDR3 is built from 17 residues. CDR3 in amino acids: CASSDSFGTSGNNEQFF. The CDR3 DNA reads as TGTGCCAGCAGTGACTCGTTCGGGACTAGCGGTAACAATGAGCAGTTCTTC.